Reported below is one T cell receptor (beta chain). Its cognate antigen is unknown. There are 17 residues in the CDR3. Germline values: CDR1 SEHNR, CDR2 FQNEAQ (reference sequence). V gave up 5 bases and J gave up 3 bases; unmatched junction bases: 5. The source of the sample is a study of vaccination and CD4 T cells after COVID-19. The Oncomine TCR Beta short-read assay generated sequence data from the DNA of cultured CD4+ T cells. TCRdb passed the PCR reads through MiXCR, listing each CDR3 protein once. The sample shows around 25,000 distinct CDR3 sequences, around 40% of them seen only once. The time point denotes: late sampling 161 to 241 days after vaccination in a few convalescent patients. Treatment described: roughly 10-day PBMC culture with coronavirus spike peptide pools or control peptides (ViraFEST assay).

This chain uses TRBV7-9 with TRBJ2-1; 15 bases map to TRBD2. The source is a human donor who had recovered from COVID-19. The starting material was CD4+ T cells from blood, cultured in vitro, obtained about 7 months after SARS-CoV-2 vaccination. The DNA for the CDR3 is TGTGCCAGCAGCCGGGAGGGACTAGCGGGAGGCTACAATGAGCAGTTCTTC. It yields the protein CASSREGLAGGYNEQFF.